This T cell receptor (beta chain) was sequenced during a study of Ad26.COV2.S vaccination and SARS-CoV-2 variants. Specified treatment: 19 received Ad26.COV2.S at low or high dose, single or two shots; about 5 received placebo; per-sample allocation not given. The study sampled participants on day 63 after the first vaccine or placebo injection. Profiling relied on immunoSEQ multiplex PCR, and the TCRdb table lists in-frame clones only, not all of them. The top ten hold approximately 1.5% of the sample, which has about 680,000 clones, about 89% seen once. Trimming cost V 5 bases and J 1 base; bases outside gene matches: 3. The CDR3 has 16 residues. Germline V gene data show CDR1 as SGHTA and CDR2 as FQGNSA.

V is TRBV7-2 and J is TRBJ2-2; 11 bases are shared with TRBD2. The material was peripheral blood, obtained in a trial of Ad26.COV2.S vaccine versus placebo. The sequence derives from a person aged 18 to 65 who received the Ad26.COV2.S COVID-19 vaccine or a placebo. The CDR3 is CASSPGLAVNTGELFF. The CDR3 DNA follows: TGTGCCAGCAGCCCGGGACTAGCGGTGAACACCGGGGAGCTGTTTTTT.